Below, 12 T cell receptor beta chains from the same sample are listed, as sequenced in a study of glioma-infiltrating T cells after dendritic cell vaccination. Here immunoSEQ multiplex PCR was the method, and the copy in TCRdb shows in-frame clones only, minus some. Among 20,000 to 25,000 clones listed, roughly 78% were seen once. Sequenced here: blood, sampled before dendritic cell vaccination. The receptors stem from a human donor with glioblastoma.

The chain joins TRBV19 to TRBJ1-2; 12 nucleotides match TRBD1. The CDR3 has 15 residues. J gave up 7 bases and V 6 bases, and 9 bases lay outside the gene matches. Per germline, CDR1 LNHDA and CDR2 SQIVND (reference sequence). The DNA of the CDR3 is TGTGCCAGTAGGATTAGGGACAGGGGGCGAGTTGGCTACACCTTC. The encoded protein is CASRIRDRGRVGYTF. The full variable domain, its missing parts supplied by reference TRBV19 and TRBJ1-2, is DGGITQSPKYLFRKEGQNVTLSCEQNLNHDAMYWYRQDPGQGLRLIYYSQIVNDFQKGDIAEGYSVSREKKESFPLTVTSAQKNPTAFYLCASRIRDRGRVGYTFGSGTRLTVV.

CDR3 coding DNA: TGCGCCAGCAGCGCCGGGACAGGGGGCGCCGGGACCGGGGAGCTGTTTTTT. Protein product: CASSAGTGGAGTGELFF. The V call is TRBV5-1, the J call TRBJ2-2, with TRBD1 matching 12 bases. This CDR3 contains 17 residues. V gave up 4 bases and J gave up 5 bases; unmatched junction bases: 9. From germline, CDR1 is SGHRS and CDR2 YFSETQ.

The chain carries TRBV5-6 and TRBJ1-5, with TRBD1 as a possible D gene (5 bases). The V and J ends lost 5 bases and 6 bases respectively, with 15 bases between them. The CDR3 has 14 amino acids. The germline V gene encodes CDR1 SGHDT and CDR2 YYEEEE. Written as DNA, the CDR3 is TGTGCCAGCAGTTTTCCAACAGGCTCTCAGCCCCAGCATTTT. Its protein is CASSFPTGSQPQHF.

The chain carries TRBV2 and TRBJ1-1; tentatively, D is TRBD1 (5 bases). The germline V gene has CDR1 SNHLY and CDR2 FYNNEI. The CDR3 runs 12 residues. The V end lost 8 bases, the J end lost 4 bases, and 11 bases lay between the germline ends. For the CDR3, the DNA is TGTGCCAGCTCGATCGGGGGCACTGAAGCTTTCTTT. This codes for CASSIGGTEAFF. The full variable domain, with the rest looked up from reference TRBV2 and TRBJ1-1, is EPEVTQTPSHQVTQMGQEVILRCVPISNHLYFYWYRQILGQKVEFLVSFYNNEISEKSEIFDDQFSVERPDGSNFTLKIRSTKLEDSAMYFCASSIGGTEAFFGQGTRLTVV.

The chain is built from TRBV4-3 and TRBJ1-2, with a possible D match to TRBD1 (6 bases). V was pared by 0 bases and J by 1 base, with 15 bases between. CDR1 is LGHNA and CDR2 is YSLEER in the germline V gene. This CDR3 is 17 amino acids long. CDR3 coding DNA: TGCGCCAGCAGCCAAGACGTACAGGGACGATATAACTATGGCTACACCTTC. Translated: CASSQDVQGRYNYGYTF.

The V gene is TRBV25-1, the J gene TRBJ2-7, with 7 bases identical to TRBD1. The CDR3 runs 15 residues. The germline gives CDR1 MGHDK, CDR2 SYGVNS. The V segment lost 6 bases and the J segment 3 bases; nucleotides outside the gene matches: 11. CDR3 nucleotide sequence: TGTGCCAGCAGCAATTACCGGGACAGACGCTACGAGCAGTACTTC. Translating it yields CASSNYRDRRYEQYF.

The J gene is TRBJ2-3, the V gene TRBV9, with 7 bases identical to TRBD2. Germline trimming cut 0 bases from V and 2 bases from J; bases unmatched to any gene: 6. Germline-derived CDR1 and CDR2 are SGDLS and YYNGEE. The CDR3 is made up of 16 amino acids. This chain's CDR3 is CASSVVVGGTTDTQYF. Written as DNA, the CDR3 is TGTGCCAGCAGCGTAGTGGTGGGGGGGACCACAGATACGCAGTATTTT.

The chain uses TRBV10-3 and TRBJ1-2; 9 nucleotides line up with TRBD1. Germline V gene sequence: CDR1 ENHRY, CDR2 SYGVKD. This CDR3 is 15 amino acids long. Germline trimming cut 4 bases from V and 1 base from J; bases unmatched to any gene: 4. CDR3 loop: CAISGGQGINYGYTF. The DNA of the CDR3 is TGTGCCATCAGTGGTGGACAGGGGATTAACTATGGCTACACCTTC.

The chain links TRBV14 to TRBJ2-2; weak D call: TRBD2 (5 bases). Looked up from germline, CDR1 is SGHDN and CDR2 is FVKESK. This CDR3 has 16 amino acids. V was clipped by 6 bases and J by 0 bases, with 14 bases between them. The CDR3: CASRASGSANTGELFF. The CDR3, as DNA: TGTGCCAGCAGAGCAAGCGGCTCTGCGAACACCGGGGAGCTGTTTTTT.

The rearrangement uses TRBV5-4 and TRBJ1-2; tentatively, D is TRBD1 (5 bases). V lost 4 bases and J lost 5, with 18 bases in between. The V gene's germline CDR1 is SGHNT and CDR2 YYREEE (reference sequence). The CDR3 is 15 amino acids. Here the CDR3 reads CASSIGHNGHYGYTF. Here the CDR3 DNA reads TGTGCCAGCAGCATAGGACACAACGGCCATTATGGCTACACCTTC.

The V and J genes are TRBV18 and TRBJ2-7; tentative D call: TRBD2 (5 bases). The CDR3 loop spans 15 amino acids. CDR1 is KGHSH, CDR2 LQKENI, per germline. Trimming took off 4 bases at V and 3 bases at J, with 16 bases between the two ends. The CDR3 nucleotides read TGTGCCAGCTCACGGACCTTGGGAGCCCTCTACGAGCAGTACTTC. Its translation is CASSRTLGALYEQYF. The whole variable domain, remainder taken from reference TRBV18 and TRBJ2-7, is NAGVMQNPRHLVRRRGQEARLRCSPMKGHSHVYWYRQLPEEGLKFMVYLQKENIIDESGMPKERFSAEFPKEGPSILRIQQVVRGDSAAYFCASSRTLGALYEQYFGPGTRLTVT.

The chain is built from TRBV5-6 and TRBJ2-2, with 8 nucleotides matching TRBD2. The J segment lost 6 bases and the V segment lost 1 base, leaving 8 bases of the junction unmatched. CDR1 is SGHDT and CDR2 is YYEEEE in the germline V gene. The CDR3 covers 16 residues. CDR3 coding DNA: TGTGCCAGCAGCTTGCTCCGGGAGGGCCAGGCCGGGGAGCTGTTTTTT. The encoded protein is CASSLLREGQAGELFF.